Listed below are T cell receptor beta chains from one sample, sequenced in a study of cytomegalovirus exposure and HLA in healthy donors. TCRdb's copy holds only in-frame clones and misses some; the assay was immunoSEQ multiplex PCR. The data show approximately 150,000 clones, with more than 60% seen just once and roughly 2.5% held by the top ten. Source material: PBMCs. The source of these receptors is a human donor in good health. Each CDR3 is given with its conserved first and last residue. The order of the fields is J gene, D gene, V gene, clone size, CDR3 DNA, CDR3 protein. A D gene is named only where the DNA matches it firmly. Size values are once, few and many counts, or a class for expanded clones, and some rows have none.

TRBJ2-1 | TRBD1 | TRBV7-3 | once | TGTGCCAGCAGCTTAGAGAGGGGGCCCTACAATGAGCAGTTCTTC | CASSLERGPYNEQFF
TRBJ2-1 | - | TRBV27 | - | TGTGCCAGCAGTTTATCAGCCAGGGGATTATTCTACAATGAGCGGTTCTTC | CASSLSARGLFYNERFF
TRBJ2-7 | - | TRBV5-1 | - | TGCGCCAGCAGCCCAACTCAGGGGAGCGAGCAGTACTTC | CASSPTQGSEQYF
TRBJ2-6 | - | TRBV6-5 | - | TGTGCCAGCGCAGGGGTGAACTCTGGGGCCAACGTCCTGACTTTC | CASAGVNSGANVLTF
TRBJ1-6 | TRBD1 | TRBV6-5 | - | TGTGCCAGCAGTCCCGGACAGGGTTATTCACCCCTCCACTTT | CASSPGQGYSPLHF
TRBJ2-3 | TRBD1 | TRBV7-9 | - | TGTGCCAGCACCGAGAGGGGGCGTACGCAGTATTTT | CASTERGRTQYF
TRBJ2-3 | - | TRBV7-9 | - | TGTGCCAGCAGCCCAGAGGGCAGATCAGATACGCAGTATTTT | CASSPEGRSDTQYF
TRBJ1-5 | - | TRBV7-7 | - | TGTGCTAGCAGCTTAGGGGGGCGGACAGAACGAAAAAATCAGCCCCAGCATTTT | CASSLGGRTERKNQPQHF
TRBJ2-7 | TRBD1 | TRBV29-1 | - | TGCAGCGTTGAAGACATCGGCACAGGGGGTTTCGTCGGGCAGTACTTC | CSVEDIGTGGFVGQYF
TRBJ1-5 | TRBD1 | TRBV6-1 | - | TGTGCCAGCAGGGACGGGAGCCGGGACAGGGCGCATTTT | CASRDGSRDRAHF
TRBJ2-7 | - | TRBV7-8 | - | TGTGCCAGCAGCTTAGTTCAGGGCGAGCAGTACTTC | CASSLVQGEQYF
TRBJ2-2 | - | TRBV5-1 | - | TGCGCCAGCAGCTTGGGCGCCAGGGGTAAAGGCGGGGAGCTGTTTTTT | CASSLGARGKGGELFF
TRBJ1-6 | TRBD1 | TRBV6-1 | - | TGTGCCAGCAGTGAACGTCAGGGGGCGAATTCACCCCTCCACTTT | CASSERQGANSPLHF
TRBJ2-1 | - | TRBV2 | - | TGTGCCAGCAGTGAGTGGGGGGTGAATGAGCAGTTCTTC | CASSEWGVNEQFF